This T cell receptor (beta chain) was recovered during a study of shared clonotypes between healthy human individuals (dated by TCRdb to the early 2020s). A note on the overall study: The cohort included three men and a couple of women between 18 and 49 years of age. To estimate repertoire size and how much clonotype sharing occurs between individuals, the study deeply sequenced the blood TCR repertoires of several healthy adults. Between about 0.8 and 9 billion PBMCs per donor were obtained by leukapheresis. To increase sequencing depth and limit assay-specific biases, different laboratories used diverse techniques to prepare libraries and sequence TCR repertoires. Per donor, three plates each were used for CD4 naive and CD4 memory, two for CD8 naive, and one for CD8 memory.

Using the deep immunoSEQ assay, multiplex PCR amplified TCR CDR3 regions from genomic DNA. Genomic DNA extracted from each cell subset was distributed evenly over all wells of several immunoSEQ 96-well plates, and each plate served as one replicate. Each replicate PCR for sorted subsets received roughly 200 ng genomic DNA, equal to roughly 33,000 T cell genomes. Purified libraries were quantified with a Qubit 3.0 fluorometer, sized on a Bioanalyzer 2100, and re-quantified with the KAPA Library Quantification kit. Every immunoSEQ 96-well plate was sequenced on a separate single-read 150-cycle Illumina NextSeq 550 flow cell. In the source study's methods: Because the immunoSEQ output held only junctional sequences and lacked quality scores, the filtering could not match the filtering applied to full-length reads. To assign V/J genes and CDR3, sequences were annotated against IMGT germline references using PyIR, a Python wrapper for IgBLAST v1.9. Reads with weak V/J assignments (E-value above 1e-6), missing CDR3, stop codons, out-of-frame junctions, or ambiguous translated residues were removed. A V3J clonotype was defined by an identical inferred V gene, J gene, and CDR3 amino acid sequence. To compute the percentage overlap between repertoires, the number of shared unique clonotypes was divided by the size of the smaller repertoire. Three approaches were used to assess repertoire richness: RTK rarefaction, the Chao1 estimator, and Recon v2.1 estimates of unobserved clonotypes. Generation probabilities were computed with OLGA for all TCRbeta clonotypes obtained by the gDNA method from a few donors. Imported from immuneACCESS, the table was reduced by TCRdb to in-frame sequences with V and J called. These copies leave out some clones; in studies compared against another copy, an unresolved V gene accounts for under half, and the cause of the remainder is not known. The DNA gave D and trimming, while V, J and clone size come from that table. This sample is represented by about 2.3 million clones; 85% to 95% of them were singletons. The ten largest clones capture 0.35% to 0.5% of the sample.

With respect to this clone: It lacks a known antigen. No qualities accompany the bases; no much larger clone lies one base away.

What the work shows at the level of the full study, not this receptor alone: Pairwise subsampling led to the expectation that sequencing depth would affect the degree of clonotype sharing among donors. Clonotypes shared by all four sorted-subset donors showed higher generation probabilities than non-shared clonotypes. The small number of donors limited the genetic and exposure-history diversity represented. Sharing across several donors was observed for about 5% of naive CD4, under 4% of naive CD8, about 2.3% of memory CD4, and roughly 0.4% of memory CD8 clonotypes. Estimated clonotype richness was generally larger for naive than for memory subsets. Only blood was sampled, and tissue TCR repertoires likely differ from those in blood. Rarefaction of sorted-subset datasets indicated incomplete sequencing despite the large sequencing depth.

V sheds 3 bases and J sheds 10 bases, leaving 10 bases between their ends. CDR1 and CDR2 (MNHEY, SMNVEV) derive from the germline V gene (reference sequence). The cysteine opens and the phenylalanine closes a CDR3 of 13 amino acids. Only CDR3 DNA remains: 39 bases, in frame from the first base. The donors were healthy, HIV-negative adults who had no recently reported acute infections or vaccinations. Every donor was a Caucasian adult living in Nashville, Tennessee, USA. CD4+ T cells were enriched through magnetic negative selection, after which naive cells were positively selected on CD45RA and the remaining negative fraction served as the memory subset. Blood was collected by leukapheresis, and PBMCs were isolated by Ficoll-Histopaque density gradient centrifugation and then cryopreserved in liquid nitrogen vapor phase. Analytical flow cytometry was used to check the purity and quantity of every magnetically sorted T cell population. Genomic DNA was isolated from every sorted fraction and measured by UV absorbance on a Nanodrop 2000c.

The sequenced sample consisted of naive CD4+ T cells from PBMCs. The sample's cell subset or site label, in plain terms: CD45RA+ positively selected. Here the chain combines TRBV27 and TRBJ1-6; confidence is insufficient to name the D gene. This TCR was sampled from a man younger than 35 in good health. Some clones in this sample may be carry-over from other donors' samples. The base sequence is TGTGCCAGCAGTTTGTGGCAGGTCTCACCCCTCCACTTT. Translated, this is CASSLWQVSPLHF.